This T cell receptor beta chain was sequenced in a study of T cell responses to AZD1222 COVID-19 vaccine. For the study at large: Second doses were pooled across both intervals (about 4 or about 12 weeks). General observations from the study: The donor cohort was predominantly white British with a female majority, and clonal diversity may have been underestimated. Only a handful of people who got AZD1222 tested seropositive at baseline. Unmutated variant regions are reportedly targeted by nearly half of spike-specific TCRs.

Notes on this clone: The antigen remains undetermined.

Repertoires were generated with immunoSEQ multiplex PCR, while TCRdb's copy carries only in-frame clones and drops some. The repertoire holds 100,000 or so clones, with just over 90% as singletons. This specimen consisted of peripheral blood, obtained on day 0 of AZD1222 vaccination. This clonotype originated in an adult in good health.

CDR3 nucleotides: TGCAGCGTTGGTCCAGGGGGAAACACTGAAGCTTTCTTT. It specifies CSVGPGGNTEAFF. The gene calls are TRBV29-1 and TRBJ1-1, with 7 bases that match TRBD1. This CDR3 is 13 amino acids long. Germline V gives CDR1 SQVTM, CDR2 ANQGSEA. V was pared by 4 bases and J by 2 bases, with 4 bases of the junction left unmatched.